This TCR beta chain was profiled in a study of shared clonotypes between healthy human individuals. Study outcomes and limitations: How much donors shared clonotypes was expected to be affected by sequencing depth. Limitation of the genetic and exposure-history diversity represented came from the few donors.

Notes on this clone: Its antigen is undetermined.

CDR1 is SGHRS and CDR2 is YFSETQ in the germline V gene. The CDR3 consists of 13 residues. Trimming left V 0 bases short and J 6 bases short, with 9 bases between. CD45RO-negative cells were positively selected for CCR7, leaving out terminally differentiated effector memory CD45RA+ cells. TCRdb keeps only in-frame clones here, not all; method: immunoSEQ multiplex PCR. Found here are about 2.2 million clones, 93% of them singletons; the top ten hold under 2%. The receptor's source is a man between 18 and 35 years old in good health. Some clones in this sample may be carry-over from other donors' samples. The specimen sequenced was naive CD8+ T cells from PBMCs. The chain couples TRBV5-1 to TRBJ1-2; D gene uncertain. The CDR3 DNA sequence: TGCGCCAGCAGCTTGGCGGGGTGGGATGGCTACACCTTC. It specifies CASSLAGWDGYTF.